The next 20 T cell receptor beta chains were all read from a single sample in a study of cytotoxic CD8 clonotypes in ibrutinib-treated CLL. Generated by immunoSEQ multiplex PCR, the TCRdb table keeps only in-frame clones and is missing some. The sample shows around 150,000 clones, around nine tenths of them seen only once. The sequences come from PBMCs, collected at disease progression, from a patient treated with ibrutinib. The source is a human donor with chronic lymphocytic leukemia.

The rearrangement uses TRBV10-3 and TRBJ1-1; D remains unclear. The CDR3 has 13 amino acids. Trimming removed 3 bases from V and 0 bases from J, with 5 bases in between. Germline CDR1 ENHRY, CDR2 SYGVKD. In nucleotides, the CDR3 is TGTGCCATCAGTGACAAGATGAACACTGAAGCTTTCTTT. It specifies CAISDKMNTEAFF.

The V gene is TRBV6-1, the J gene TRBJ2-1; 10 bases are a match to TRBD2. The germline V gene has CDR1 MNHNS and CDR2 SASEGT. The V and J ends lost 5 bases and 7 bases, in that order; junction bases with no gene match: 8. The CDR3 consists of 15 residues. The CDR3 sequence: CASSSMTSGQNEQFF. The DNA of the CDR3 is TGTGCCAGCAGTTCTATGACTAGCGGGCAGAATGAGCAGTTCTTC.

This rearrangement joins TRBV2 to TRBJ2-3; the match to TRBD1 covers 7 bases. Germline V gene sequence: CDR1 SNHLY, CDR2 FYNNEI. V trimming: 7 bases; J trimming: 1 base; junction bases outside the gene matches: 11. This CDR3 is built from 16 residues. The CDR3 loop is CASTNSRGFRTDTQYF. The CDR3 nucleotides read TGTGCCAGCACCAACTCCAGGGGGTTTCGCACAGATACGCAGTATTTT.

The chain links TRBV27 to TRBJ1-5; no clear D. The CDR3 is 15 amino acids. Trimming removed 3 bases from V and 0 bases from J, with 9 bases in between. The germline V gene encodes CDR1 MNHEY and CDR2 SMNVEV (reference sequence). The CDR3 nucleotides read TGTGCCAGCAGTTTGATAGGTCATAGCAATCAGCCCCAGCATTTT. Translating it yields CASSLIGHSNQPQHF.

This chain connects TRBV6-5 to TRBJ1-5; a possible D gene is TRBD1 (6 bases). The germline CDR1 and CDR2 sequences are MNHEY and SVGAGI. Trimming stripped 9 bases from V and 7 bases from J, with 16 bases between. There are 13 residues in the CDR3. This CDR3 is CASRGDAHQPQHF. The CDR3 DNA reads TGTGCCAGTAGGGGGGACGCTCACCAGCCCCAGCATTTT.

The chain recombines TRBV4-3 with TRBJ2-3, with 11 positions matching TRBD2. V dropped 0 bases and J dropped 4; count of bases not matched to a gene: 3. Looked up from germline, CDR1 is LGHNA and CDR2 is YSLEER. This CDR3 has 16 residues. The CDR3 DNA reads TGCGCCAGCAGCCAAGATCTAGCGGGAGGACCAGATACGCAGTATTTT. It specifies CASSQDLAGGPDTQYF.

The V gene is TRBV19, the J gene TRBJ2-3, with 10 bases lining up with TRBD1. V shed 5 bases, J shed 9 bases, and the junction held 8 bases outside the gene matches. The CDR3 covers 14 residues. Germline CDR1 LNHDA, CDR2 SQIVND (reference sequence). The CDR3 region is CASSALRDRGTQYF. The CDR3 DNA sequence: TGTGCCAGTAGTGCCCTCCGGGACAGGGGAACGCAGTATTTT. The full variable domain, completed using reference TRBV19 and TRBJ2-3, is DGGITQSPKYLFRKEGQNVTLSCEQNLNHDAMYWYRQDPGQGLRLIYYSQIVNDFQKGDIAEGYSVSREKKESFPLTVTSAQKNPTAFYLCASSALRDRGTQYFGPGTRLTVL.

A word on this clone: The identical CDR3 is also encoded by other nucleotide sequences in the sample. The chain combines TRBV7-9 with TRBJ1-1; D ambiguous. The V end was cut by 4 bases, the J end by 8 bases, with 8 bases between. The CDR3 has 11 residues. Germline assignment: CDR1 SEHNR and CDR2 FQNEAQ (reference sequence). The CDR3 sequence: CASSSGREAFF. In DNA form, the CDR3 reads TGTGCCAGCAGCTCCGGGCGGGAAGCTTTCTTT.

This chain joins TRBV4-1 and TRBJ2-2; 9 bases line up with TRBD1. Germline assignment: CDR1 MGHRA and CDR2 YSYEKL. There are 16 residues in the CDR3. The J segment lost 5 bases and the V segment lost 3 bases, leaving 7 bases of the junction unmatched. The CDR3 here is CASSQRTGTGTGELFF. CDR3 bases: TGCGCCAGCAGCCAGAGAACCGGGACAGGGACCGGGGAGCTGTTTTTT.

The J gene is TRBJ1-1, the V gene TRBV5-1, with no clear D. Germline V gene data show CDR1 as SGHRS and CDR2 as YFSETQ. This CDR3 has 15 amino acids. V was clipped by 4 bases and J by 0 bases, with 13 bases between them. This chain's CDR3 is CASSHGWGVNTEAFF. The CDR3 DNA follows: TGCGCCAGCAGCCACGGATGGGGAGTGAACACTGAAGCTTTCTTT.

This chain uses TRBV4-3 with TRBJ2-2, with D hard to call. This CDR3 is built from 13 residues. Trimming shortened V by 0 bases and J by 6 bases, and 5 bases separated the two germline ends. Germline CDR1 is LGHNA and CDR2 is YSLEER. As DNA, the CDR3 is TGCGCCAGCAGCCAAGATCTCCCCGGGGAGCTGTTTTTT. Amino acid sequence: CASSQDLPGELFF.

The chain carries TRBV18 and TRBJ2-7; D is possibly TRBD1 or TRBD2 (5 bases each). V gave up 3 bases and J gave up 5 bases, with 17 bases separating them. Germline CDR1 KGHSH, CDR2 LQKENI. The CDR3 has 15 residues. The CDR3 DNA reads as TGTGCCAGCTCACCTAGGGGAGACAACGGTGACGAGCAGTACTTC. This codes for CASSPRGDNGDEQYF.

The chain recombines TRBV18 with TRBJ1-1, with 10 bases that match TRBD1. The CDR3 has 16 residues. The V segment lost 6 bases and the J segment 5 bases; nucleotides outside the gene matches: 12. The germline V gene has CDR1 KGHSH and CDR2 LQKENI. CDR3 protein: CASSLSGGQGRTEAFF. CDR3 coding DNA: TGTGCCAGCTCTCTCTCCGGGGGACAGGGGAGGACTGAAGCTTTCTTT.

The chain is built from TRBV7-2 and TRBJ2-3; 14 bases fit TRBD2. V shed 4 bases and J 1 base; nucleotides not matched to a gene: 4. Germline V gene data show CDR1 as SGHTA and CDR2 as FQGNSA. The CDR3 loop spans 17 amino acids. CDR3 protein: CASSSRLAGGGTDTQYF. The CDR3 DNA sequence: TGTGCCAGCAGCTCAAGACTAGCGGGAGGGGGCACAGATACGCAGTATTTT.

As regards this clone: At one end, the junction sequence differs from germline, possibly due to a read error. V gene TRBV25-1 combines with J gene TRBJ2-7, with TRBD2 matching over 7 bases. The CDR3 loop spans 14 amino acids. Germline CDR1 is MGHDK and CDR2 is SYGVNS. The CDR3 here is CSSSDSGESYEQYF. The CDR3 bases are TGTTCCAGCAGTGACAGCGGGGAAAGCTACGAGCAGTACTTC.

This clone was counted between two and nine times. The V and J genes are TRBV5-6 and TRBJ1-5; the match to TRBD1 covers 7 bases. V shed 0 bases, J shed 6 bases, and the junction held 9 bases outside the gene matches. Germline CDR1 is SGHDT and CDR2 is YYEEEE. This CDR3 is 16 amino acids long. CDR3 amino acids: CASSLGGRGGGQPQHF. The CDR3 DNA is TGTGCCAGCAGCTTGGGGGGGCGAGGGGGCGGTCAGCCCCAGCATTTT.

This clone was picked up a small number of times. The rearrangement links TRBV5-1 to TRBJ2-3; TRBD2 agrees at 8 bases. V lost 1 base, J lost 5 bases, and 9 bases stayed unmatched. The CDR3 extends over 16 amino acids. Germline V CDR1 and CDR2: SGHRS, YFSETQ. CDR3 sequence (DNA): TGCGCCAGCAGCTTGTCCCCGGGAGGGCCGGGAGATACGCAGTATTTT. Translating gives CASSLSPGGPGDTQYF.

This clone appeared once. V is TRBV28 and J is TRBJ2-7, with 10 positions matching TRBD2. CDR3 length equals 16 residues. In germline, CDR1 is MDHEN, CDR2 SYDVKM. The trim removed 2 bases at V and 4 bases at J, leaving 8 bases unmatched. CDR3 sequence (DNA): TGTGCCAGCAGTTTACTCAGCGGGAGGGCCACGTACGAGCAGTACTTC. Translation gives CASSLLSGRATYEQYF.

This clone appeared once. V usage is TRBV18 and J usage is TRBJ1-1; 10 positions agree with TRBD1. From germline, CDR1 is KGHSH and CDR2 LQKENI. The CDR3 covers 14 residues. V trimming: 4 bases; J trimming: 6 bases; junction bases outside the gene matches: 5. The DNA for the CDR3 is TGTGCCAGCTCACAAGGGACAGGGGATGCTGAAGCTTTCTTT. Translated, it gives CASSQGTGDAEAFF. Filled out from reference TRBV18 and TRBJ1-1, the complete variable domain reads NAGVMQNPRHLVRRRGQEARLRCSPMKGHSHVYWYRQLPEEGLKFMVYLQKENIIDESGMPKERFSAEFPKEGPSILRIQQVVRGDSAAYFCASSQGTGDAEAFFGQGTRLTVV.

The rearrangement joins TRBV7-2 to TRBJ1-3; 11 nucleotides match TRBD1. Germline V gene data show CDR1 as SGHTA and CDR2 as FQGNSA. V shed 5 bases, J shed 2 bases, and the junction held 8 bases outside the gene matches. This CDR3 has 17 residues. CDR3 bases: TGTGCCAGCAGCACCCAAACGGGACAGGGGGCTGGAAACACCATATATTTT. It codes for CASSTQTGQGAGNTIYF.